This TCR beta chain came from a study of T cell changes during pregnancy in multiple sclerosis. In its sample, this clone was seen a few times. Trimming left V 4 bases short and J 3 bases short, with 10 bases between. CDR3 length equals 14 residues. Germline V CDR1 and CDR2: SGHKS, YYEKEE (reference sequence). Clones were read by immunoSEQ multiplex PCR, and TCRdb kept only the in-frame ones, dropping some. The table has around 99,000 clones, about 90% seen once. This receptor was taken from a female donor in good health, enrolled as a control in a pregnancy study. J is TRBJ2-2 and V is TRBV5-5, with D possibly matching TRBD1 (5 bases). Sequencing used peripheral blood, obtained in the third trimester of pregnancy. In DNA, the CDR3 is TGTGCCAGCAGCCCGACAGTCGACACCGGGGAGCTGTTTTTT. It specifies CASSPTVDTGELFF.